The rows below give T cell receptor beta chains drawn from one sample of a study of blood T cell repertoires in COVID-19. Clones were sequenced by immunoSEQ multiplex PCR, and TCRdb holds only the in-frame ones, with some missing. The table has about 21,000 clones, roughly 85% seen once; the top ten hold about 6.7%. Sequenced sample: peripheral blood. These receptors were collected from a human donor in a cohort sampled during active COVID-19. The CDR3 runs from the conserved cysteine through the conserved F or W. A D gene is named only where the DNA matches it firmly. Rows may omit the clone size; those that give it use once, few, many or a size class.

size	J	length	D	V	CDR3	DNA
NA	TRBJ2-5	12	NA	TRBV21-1	CASSRELETQYF	TGTGCCAGCAGCCGGGAATTGGAGACCCAGTACTTC
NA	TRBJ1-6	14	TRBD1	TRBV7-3	CASSLTGSNSPLHF	TGTGCCAGCAGTTTGACAGGGAGTAATTCACCCCTCCACTTT
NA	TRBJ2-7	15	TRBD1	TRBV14	CASSPFQGGPYEQYF	TGTGCCAGCAGCCCATTCCAAGGGGGCCCCTACGAGCAGTACTTC
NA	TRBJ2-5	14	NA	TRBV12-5	CASGAAVRAFVQYF	TGTGCTAGTGGTGCGGCAGTCAGGGCTTTTGTCCAGTACTTC
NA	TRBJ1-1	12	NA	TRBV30	CAWSREATEAFF	TGTGCCTGGAGCCGGGAGGCCACTGAAGCTTTCTTT
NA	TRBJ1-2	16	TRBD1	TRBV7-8	CASSFTGTGRNYGYTF	TGTGCCAGCAGCTTTACCGGGACAGGGCGAAACTATGGCTACACCTTC
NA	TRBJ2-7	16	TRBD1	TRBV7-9	CASSLIGQGVTDEQYF	TGTGCCAGCAGCTTAATCGGACAGGGGGTGACGGACGAGCAGTACTTC
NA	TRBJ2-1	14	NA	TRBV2	CASSEYDSSNEQFF	TGTGCCAGCAGTGAATATGACTCCTCCAATGAGCAGTTCTTC
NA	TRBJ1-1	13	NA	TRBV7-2	CASSLVEGTEAFF	TGTGCCAGCAGCTTAGTTGAGGGCACTGAAGCTTTCTTT
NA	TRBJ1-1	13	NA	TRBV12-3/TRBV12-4	CASSSGGYTEAFF	TGTGCCAGCAGCTCCGGGGGTTACACTGAAGCTTTCTTT
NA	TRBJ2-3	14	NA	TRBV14	CASSQDVTVKSLYF	TGTGCCAGCAGCCAAGATGTCACAGTCAAATCGCTGTATTTT
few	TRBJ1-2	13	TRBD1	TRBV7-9	CASSPQGMGGYTF	TGTGCCAGCAGCCCACAGGGGATGGGCGGCTACACCTTC
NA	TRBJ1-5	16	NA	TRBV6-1	CASSDRAGSGNQPQHF	TGTGCCAGCAGTGACAGGGCCGGGTCGGGCAATCAGCCCCAGCATTTT
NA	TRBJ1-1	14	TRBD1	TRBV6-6	CASSTEYRDREAFF	TGTGCCAGCAGTACCGAATACCGGGACAGGGAAGCTTTCTTT
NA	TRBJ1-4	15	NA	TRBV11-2	CASSLEPGAWEKLFF	TGTGCCAGCAGCTTAGAGCCAGGGGCTTGGGAAAAACTGTTTTTT
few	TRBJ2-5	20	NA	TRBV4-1	CASSRLLPGQMPPYQETQYF	TGCGCCAGCAGCCGCCTTCTTCCAGGCCAAATGCCCCCCTACCAAGAGACCCAGTACTTC
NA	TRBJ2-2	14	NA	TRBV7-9	CANWRGTGSGELFF	TGTGCCAACTGGAGGGGAACTGGCTCCGGGGAGCTGTTTTTT
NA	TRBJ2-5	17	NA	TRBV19	CASSTSGGRGLVGTQYF	TGTGCCAGTAGTACCTCCGGGGGGCGGGGACTGGTTGGGACCCAGTACTTC
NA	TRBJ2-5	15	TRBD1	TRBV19	CASSIAGQGSQTQYF	TGTGCCAGTAGTATTGCAGGACAGGGATCGCAGACCCAGTACTTC
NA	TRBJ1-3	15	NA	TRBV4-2	CASSQDLGPGNTIYF	TGTGCCAGCAGCCAAGATCTTGGGCCTGGAAACACCATATATTTT
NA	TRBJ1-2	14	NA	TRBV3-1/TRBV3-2	CASSQDRRGDGYTF	TGTGCCAGCAGCCAAGATCGCAGGGGAGACGGCTACACCTTC
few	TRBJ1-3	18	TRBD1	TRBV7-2	CASSSRGGTGVSGNTIYF	TGTGCCAGCAGTTCTAGGGGTGGGACAGGGGTGTCTGGAAACACCATATATTTT
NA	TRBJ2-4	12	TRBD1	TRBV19	CASGQGQNIQYF	TGTGCCAGTGGACAGGGGCAAAACATTCAGTACTTC
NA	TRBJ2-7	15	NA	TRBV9	CASSTEGGSSYEQYF	TGTGCCAGCTCCACAGAGGGGGGGAGCTCCTACGAGCAGTACTTC
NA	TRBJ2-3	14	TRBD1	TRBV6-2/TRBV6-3	CASSRTGGTDTQYF	TGTGCCAGCAGTAGGACAGGGGGCACAGATACGCAGTATTTT
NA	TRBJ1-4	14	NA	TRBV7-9	CASSPDSLGEKLFF	TGTGCCAGCAGCCCGGACAGCTTGGGTGAAAAACTGTTTTTT
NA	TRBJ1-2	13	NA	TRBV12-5	CASGLVQAGGYTF	TGTGCTAGTGGTTTGGTCCAGGCAGGTGGCTACACCTTC
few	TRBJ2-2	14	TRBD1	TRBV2	CASKGQRNTGELFF	TGTGCCAGCAAGGGACAGCGAAACACCGGGGAGCTGTTTTTT
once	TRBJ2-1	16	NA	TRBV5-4	CASSLKFGKKYNEQFF	TGTGCCAGCAGCTTGAAGTTTGGCAAAAAATACAATGAGCAGTTCTTC